Listed below are T cell receptor beta chains from one sample, sequenced in a study of shared clonotypes between healthy human individuals. The table came from immunoSEQ multiplex PCR; TCRdb's copy has only in-frame clones and leaves some out. Here the sample spans 1,500,000 or so clones, roughly 96% being singletons. The sequenced sample was naive CD4+ T cells sorted from blood. All receptors derive from a man under 40 in good health. Each CDR3 is given with its conserved first and last residue. D genes are given only for firm matches. Expanded clones get a size class; other rows say once, few or many, or leave the size out.

clone size: NA
D gene: TRBD1
J gene: TRBJ2-5
V gene: TRBV11-3
CDR3 protein: CASSTGTGGSLETQYF
CDR3 DNA: TGTGCCAGCAGCACTGGGACAGGCGGTTCCCTTGAGACCCAGTACTTC

clone size: once
D gene: NA
J gene: TRBJ1-2
V gene: TRBV30
CDR3 protein: CAWGQSGYTF
CDR3 DNA: TGTGCCTGGGGACAGTCGGGCTACACCTTC

clone size: NA
D gene: NA
J gene: TRBJ1-5
V gene: TRBV2
CDR3 protein: CASGGGSNQPQHF
CDR3 DNA: TGTGCCAGCGGGGGGGGAAGCAATCAGCCCCAGCATTTT

clone size: NA
D gene: NA
J gene: TRBJ1-6
V gene: TRBV18
CDR3 protein: CASSPQGRNSPLHF
CDR3 DNA: TGTGCCAGCTCTCCACAGGGACGTAATTCACCCCTCCACTTT

clone size: NA
D gene: TRBD2
J gene: TRBJ2-7
V gene: TRBV5-1
CDR3 protein: CASSLVPGLAGHEQYF
CDR3 DNA: TGCGCCAGCAGCTTGGTCCCGGGACTAGCGGGCCACGAGCAGTACTTC

clone size: NA
D gene: TRBD1
J gene: TRBJ2-7
V gene: TRBV5-1
CDR3 protein: CASSPGTGVLYEQYF
CDR3 DNA: TGCGCCAGCAGCCCCGGGACAGGGGTTTTGTACGAGCAGTACTTC

clone size: NA
D gene: NA
J gene: TRBJ1-1
V gene: TRBV7-2
CDR3 protein: CASSLAENTEAFF
CDR3 DNA: TGTGCCAGCAGCTTAGCGGAGAATACTGAAGCTTTCTTT

clone size: NA
D gene: NA
J gene: TRBJ2-7
V gene: TRBV29-1
CDR3 protein: CSVEIRTGYEQYF
CDR3 DNA: TGCAGCGTCGAAATTAGGACGGGGTACGAGCAGTACTTC

clone size: NA
D gene: TRBD1
J gene: TRBJ2-7
V gene: TRBV4-1
CDR3 protein: CASSQDFGTESYEQYF
CDR3 DNA: TGCGCCAGCAGCCAAGATTTCGGGACAGAGTCCTACGAGCAGTACTTC

clone size: once
D gene: NA
J gene: TRBJ2-3
V gene: TRBV5-6
CDR3 protein: CASSLGARTDTQYF
CDR3 DNA: TGTGCCAGCAGCTTGGGGGCCCGCACAGATACGCAGTATTTT

clone size: NA
D gene: NA
J gene: TRBJ2-2
V gene: TRBV15
CDR3 protein: CATSRRRQENTGELFF
CDR3 DNA: TGTGCCACCAGCAGACGGCGACAGGAGAACACCGGGGAGCTGTTTTTT

clone size: NA
D gene: NA
J gene: TRBJ2-7
V gene: TRBV2
CDR3 protein: CASRSTADSYEQYF
CDR3 DNA: TGTGCCAGCAGAAGTACCGCCGATTCCTACGAGCAGTACTTC

clone size: NA
D gene: NA
J gene: TRBJ2-1
V gene: TRBV9
CDR3 protein: CASSPSPSSYNEQFF
CDR3 DNA: TGTGCCAGCAGCCCCTCGCCGAGCTCCTACAATGAGCAGTTCTTC

clone size: NA
D gene: NA
J gene: TRBJ2-5
V gene: TRBV11-1
CDR3 protein: CASSARLGVLETQYF
CDR3 DNA: TGTGCCAGCAGCGCCCGCCTCGGGGTCCTCGAGACCCAGTACTTC

clone size: NA
D gene: NA
J gene: TRBJ2-1
V gene: TRBV5-1
CDR3 protein: CASSLTVHNEQFF
CDR3 DNA: TGCGCCAGCAGCTTAACAGTGCACAATGAGCAGTTCTTC

clone size: NA
D gene: TRBD1
J gene: TRBJ1-1
V gene: TRBV6-1
CDR3 protein: CASNQGGTEAFF
CDR3 DNA: TGTGCCAGTAACCAGGGGGGAACTGAAGCTTTCTTT

clone size: NA
D gene: NA
J gene: TRBJ1-5
V gene: TRBV2
CDR3 protein: CASRDPNQPQHF
CDR3 DNA: TGTGCCAGCAGGGATCCCAATCAGCCCCAGCATTTT

clone size: NA
D gene: NA
J gene: TRBJ1-2
V gene: TRBV9
CDR3 protein: CASSHTDYGYTF
CDR3 DNA: TGTGCCAGCAGCCATACCGACTATGGCTACACCTTC

clone size: NA
D gene: NA
J gene: TRBJ2-6
V gene: TRBV19
CDR3 protein: CASSIGRRQNSGANVLTF
CDR3 DNA: TGTGCCAGTAGTATAGGCAGGAGACAGAACTCTGGGGCCAACGTCCTGACTTTC

clone size: NA
D gene: NA
J gene: TRBJ2-5
V gene: TRBV10-3
CDR3 protein: CAISEEIRETQYF
CDR3 DNA: TGTGCCATCAGTGAGGAAATTCGGGAGACCCAGTACTTC

clone size: once
D gene: NA
J gene: TRBJ1-3
V gene: TRBV1
CDR3 protein: CTSSPPPNSGNTIYF
CDR3 DNA: TGCACCAGCAGCCCTCCCCCGAACTCGGGAAACACCATATATTTT

clone size: NA
D gene: TRBD2
J gene: TRBJ2-1
V gene: TRBV28
CDR3 protein: CASITSGRVYNEQFF
CDR3 DNA: TGTGCCAGCATCACGAGCGGGAGGGTTTACAATGAGCAGTTCTTC

clone size: once
D gene: NA
J gene: TRBJ1-3
V gene: TRBV6-1
CDR3 protein: CASRRDGGGNTIYF
CDR3 DNA: TGTGCCAGCAGAAGGGATGGAGGTGGAAACACCATATATTTT

clone size: NA
D gene: NA
J gene: TRBJ1-2
V gene: TRBV7-2
CDR3 protein: CASSPKGRNYGYTF
CDR3 DNA: TGTGCCAGCAGCCCAAAGGGACGGAACTATGGCTACACCTTC

clone size: NA
D gene: TRBD1
J gene: TRBJ2-7
V gene: TRBV9
CDR3 protein: CASSGDSRNGPTYF
CDR3 DNA: TGTGCCAGCAGCGGGGACAGTCGAAATGGTCCCACGTACTTC

clone size: NA
D gene: NA
J gene: TRBJ2-2
V gene: TRBV21-1
CDR3 protein: CASSISSGSPGELFF
CDR3 DNA: TGTGCCAGCAGCATTTCTAGCGGGAGTCCCGGGGAGCTGTTTTTT

clone size: NA
D gene: NA
J gene: TRBJ2-2
V gene: TRBV11-2
CDR3 protein: CASSTLLLAFGELFF
CDR3 DNA: TGTGCCAGCAGCACCCTTCTTCTGGCGTTCGGGGAGCTGTTTTTT

clone size: NA
D gene: NA
J gene: TRBJ2-3
V gene: TRBV2
CDR3 protein: CASQTSRADTQYF
CDR3 DNA: TGTGCCAGTCAGACTAGTAGGGCAGATACGCAGTATTTT

clone size: NA
D gene: TRBD2
J gene: TRBJ2-7
V gene: TRBV5-4
CDR3 protein: CASSATGTTYEQYF
CDR3 DNA: TGTGCCAGCAGCGCGACCGGGACTACCTACGAGCAGTACTTC

clone size: once
D gene: TRBD1
J gene: TRBJ2-2
V gene: TRBV5-5
CDR3 protein: CASSWGTGLTGELFF
CDR3 DNA: TGTGCCAGCAGCTGGGGGACAGGACTCACCGGGGAGCTGTTTTTT

clone size: NA
D gene: NA
J gene: TRBJ2-1
V gene: TRBV6-4
CDR3 protein: CASSRGVGFYNEQFF
CDR3 DNA: TGTGCCAGCAGTAGGGGGGTGGGGTTCTACAATGAGCAGTTCTTC